This TCR beta chain derives from a study of regulatory T cells in long-lasting Graves disease. This CDR3 has 15 amino acids. CDR1 is SEHNR, CDR2 FQNEAQ, per germline (reference sequence). Study-wide findings and caveats: TRBV28 was favored in persistent disease, as were TRBJ1-2 and TRBJ2-5. Patients with persistent Graves' had lower TCR diversity than newly diagnosed patients. Clonotypes that were public and shared totalled 2,741 in persistent patients versus around 1,000 in new patients.

The authors built TCR beta libraries using iRepertoire HTBI primers and Arm-PCR of CDR3 regions. Under the authors' procedure: Samples revealed roughly 60 TRBV and 11 to 15 TRBJ segments. TCRdb recomputed calls from the multiplex PCR reads with MiXCR, one row per CDR3 protein. It is TCRdb's table, rather than the study itself, that gives the V and J calls and clone size. This sample has roughly 400,000 distinct CDR3 sequences, with around 20% found just once. Points on this clonotype: The antigen is undetermined. With a much larger clone just one base away, this may be a read error.

Time point indicated: persistent/refractory GD, antithyroid drugs over 5 years with positive TRAb. With RNA extracted from PBMCs as input, the TCR library was made. Source: peripheral blood mononuclear cells (PBMCs), taken when the disease was refractory, from a patient treated with antithyroid drugs. This clonotype was obtained from a female donor with Graves disease. The chain couples TRBV7-9 to TRBJ2-7; 7 bases map to TRBD1. The CDR3 coding sequence is TGTGCCAGCAGCTTAAGTACAGGGGCTATCTACAAGCAGTACTTC. This encodes CASSLSTGAIYKQYF.